Listed below are T cell receptor beta chains from one sample, sequenced in a study of T cells in Graves' hyperthyroidism and ophthalmopathy. TCRdb ran MiXCR on the multiplex PCR reads and lists one entry per CDR3 protein. Among 350,000 to 400,000 distinct CDR3 sequences listed, 11% to 15% were seen once. The sequenced material came from blood. The receptors were sampled from a woman aged 60 to 75 with Graves' hyperthyroidism. Each CDR3 is given with its conserved first and last residue. D genes are given only for firm matches. A row's size may be missing; if present it is once, few, many or a size class.

D gene,V gene,clone size,J gene,CDR3 protein,CDR3 DNA
NA,TRBV5-1,many,TRBJ2-2,CASSWARGDGELFF,TGCGCCAGCAGCTGGGCTAGAGGGGACGGGGAGCTGTTTTTT
NA,TRBV27,few,TRBJ2-3,CASRSVLRQYF,TGTGCCAGCAGGTCCGTCCTTAGGCAGTATTTT
TRBD1,TRBV24-1,many,TRBJ2-1,CATSDPQGVGSYNEQFF,TGTGCCACCAGTGATCCGCAGGGGGTCGGATCCTACAATGAGCAGTTCTTC
TRBD2,TRBV6-1,many,TRBJ2-7,CASSEEASGTLEQYF,TGTGCCAGCAGTGAAGAGGCTAGCGGAACTCTCGAGCAGTACTTC
NA,TRBV7-9,few,TRBJ2-3,CASSLTSPSGADTQYF,TGTGCCAGCAGCTTGACTAGTCCGTCTGGCGCAGATACGCAGTATTTT
TRBD2,TRBV5-4,NA,TRBJ2-3,CASSAGLAGGTADTQYF,TGTGCCAGCAGCGCCGGACTAGCGGGAGGGACCGCAGATACGCAGTATTTT
TRBD1,TRBV12-3/TRBV12-4,few,TRBJ2-7,CASSPGTERFYEQYF,TGTGCCAGCAGCCCGGGGACAGAACGCTTTTACGAGCAGTACTTC
NA,TRBV7-9,few,TRBJ2-4,CASSLDADRGPQYF,TGTGCCAGCAGCTTAGATGCCGACCGGGGGCCACAGTACTTC
NA,TRBV28,many,TRBJ1-5,CASSLYNQPQHF,TGTGCCAGCAGTTTATACAATCAGCCCCAGCATTTT
NA,TRBV4-1,NA,TRBJ1-5,CASSQDPPVRVNIVNQPQHF,TGCGCCAGCAGCCAAGATCCCCCAGTCCGGGTAAATATCGTCAATCAGCCCCAGCATTTT
TRBD1,TRBV27,many,TRBJ2-7,CASTRGRTGAYEQYF,TGTGCCAGCACCCGAGGACGGACAGGGGCCTACGAGCAGTACTTC
NA,TRBV6-2/TRBV6-3,many,TRBJ1-1,CASSYVGRNTEAFF,TGTGCCAGCAGTTACGTGGGGCGGAACACTGAAGCTTTCTTT
NA,TRBV6-5,many,TRBJ2-7,CASSYSSGLSYEQYF,TGTGCCAGCAGTTACTCTTCCGGGCTCTCCTACGAGCAGTACTTC
TRBD1,TRBV6-2/TRBV6-3,many,TRBJ1-5,CASTQEGASNQPQHF,TGTGCCAGCACCCAAGAGGGGGCAAGCAATCAGCCCCAGCATTTT
TRBD2,TRBV27,NA,TRBJ2-7,CASRERGYEQYF,TGTGCCAGCAGGGAGCGGGGCTACGAGCAGTACTTC
NA,TRBV11-2,NA,TRBJ2-3,CASSLFGIGTDTQYF,TGTGCCAGCAGCTTGTTTGGGATCGGGACAGATACGCAGTATTTT
TRBD2,TRBV12-3/TRBV12-4,many,TRBJ2-5,CASTGTSGQETQYF,TGTGCCAGCACCGGGACTAGCGGCCAAGAGACCCAGTACTTC
NA,TRBV12-3/TRBV12-4,many,TRBJ2-3,CASSLDRVLADTQYF,TGTGCCAGCAGTTTAGACCGGGTGCTCGCGGATACGCAGTATTTT
NA,TRBV29-1,few,TRBJ2-5,CSVGGAGETQYF,TGCAGCGTAGGGGGGGCAGGGGAGACCCAGTACTTC
NA,TRBV30,many,TRBJ2-6,CAYTLGLFEANVLTF,TGTGCCTACACCCTTGGACTCTTTGAGGCCAACGTCCTGACTTTC
NA,TRBV27,few,TRBJ2-2,CASSTPNTGELFF,TGTGCCAGCAGTACGCCCAACACCGGGGAGCTGTTTTTT
NA,TRBV28,NA,TRBJ2-3,CAERGLETDTQYF,TGTGCGGAGAGAGGGTTGGAGACAGATACGCAGTATTTT
NA,TRBV12-3/TRBV12-4,many,TRBJ1-1,CASSLFRVRGQYPNTEAFF,TGTGCCAGCAGTTTATTTAGGGTCCGGGGACAATACCCGAACACTGAAGCTTTCTTT
NA,TRBV7-9,few,TRBJ2-2,CASKEGSSSVGELFF,TGTGCCAGCAAGGAGGGGTCTTCTTCGGTAGGGGAGCTGTTTTTT
TRBD2,TRBV2,many,TRBJ2-1,CASSEAPLAGANEQFF,TGTGCCAGCAGTGAAGCTCCACTAGCGGGAGCCAATGAGCAGTTCTTC
NA,TRBV30,few,TRBJ2-1,CAWSLGALESEQFF,TGTGCCTGGAGTTTGGGGGCCTTGGAAAGTGAGCAGTTCTTC
TRBD1,TRBV20-1,NA,TRBJ2-5,CSARGTGGEETQYF,TGCAGTGCTAGGGGGACAGGGGGAGAAGAGACCCAGTACTTC
TRBD1,TRBV20-1,many,TRBJ2-5,CSARSRGTGKKTQYF,TGCAGTGCTAGATCCCGGGGGACAGGGAAAAAGACCCAGTACTTC
NA,TRBV10-1,many,TRBJ2-5,CASSDTWEETQYF,TGCGCCAGCAGTGATACGTGGGAAGAGACCCAGTACTTC
TRBD2,TRBV9,few,TRBJ2-5,CASSPGLSGGEQETQYF,TGTGCCAGCAGCCCAGGCTTAAGCGGGGGGGAACAAGAGACCCAGTACTTC
NA,TRBV29-1,NA,TRBJ2-2,CSAKDGTGELFF,TGCAGCGCAAAGGACGGAACCGGGGAGCTGTTTTTT
NA,TRBV19,NA,TRBJ1-4,CASSIQSTNEKLFF,TGTGCCAGTAGTATTCAGTCAACTAATGAAAAACTGTTTTTT
NA,TRBV11-2,once,TRBJ2-3,CASSLDRSDTQYF,TGTGCCAGCAGCTTAGATCGAAGCGATACGCAGTATTTT
NA,TRBV6-1,NA,TRBJ2-2,CASHAEVIGTGELFF,TGTGCCAGCCATGCAGAAGTCATTGGGACCGGGGAGCTGTTTTTT
NA,TRBV15,NA,TRBJ2-5,CATSRDGQPQETQYF,TGTGCCACCAGCAGAGACGGCCAACCCCAAGAGACCCAGTACTTC